The present T cell receptor (beta chain) was sequenced within a study of early T cells in non-severe SARS-CoV-2 infection. Study summary: Whole-blood bulk RNA, unsorted, was sequenced, and chains were unpaired.

Looked up from germline, CDR1 is SGHKS and CDR2 is YYEKEE (reference sequence). V lost 1 base and J lost 5; bases outside the gene matches: 6. The CDR3 spans 15 residues. Individual cDNA molecules carried attached unique molecular identifiers. TCRdb passed the 5' RACE reads through MiXCR, listing each CDR3 protein once. The sample carries about 79,000 distinct CDR3 sequences, roughly 10% recorded once. Study conclusions and caveats: The VDJdb matching leaned toward anti-spike CD8 responses and overlooked private and CD4 specificities.

By frequency in the sample, this clonotype is medium-sized. Antigen unknown. Sample: whole blood. The chain has TRBV5-5 and TRBJ2-1; 7 bases fit TRBD2. The clonotype comes from an adult who was a healthcare worker with PCR-confirmed SARS-CoV-2 infection or an uninfected control (not recorded which). The CDR3: CASSLWGTTNNEQFF. Here the CDR3 DNA reads TGTGCCAGCAGCTTGTGGGGGACTACTAACAATGAGCAGTTCTTC.